This entry lists 5 T cell receptor beta chains sequenced from one sample in a study of siplizumab effects on memory and regulatory T cells. The protocol was immunoSEQ multiplex PCR, while the TCRdb copy is restricted to in-frame clones and leaves out a portion. The repertoire holds 99,000 or so clones, with roughly 94% as singletons. The sample taken for sequencing was non-Treg CD4+ T cells sorted from blood. The receptors were sampled from a human donor in good health.

The chain employs TRBV9 and TRBJ2-1; possibly TRBD1 for D (6 bases). CDR1 is SGDLS, CDR2 YYNGEE, per germline. This CDR3 comprises 15 residues. The ends were cut back, 0 bases at V and 6 bases at J, with 13 bases in the middle. The CDR3 protein is CASSVGWYRANEQFF. The CDR3, as DNA: TGTGCCAGCAGCGTAGGGTGGTACAGGGCCAATGAGCAGTTCTTC.

J is TRBJ2-7 and V is TRBV28; a possible D gene is TRBD2 (5 bases). Trimming took off 6 bases at V and 4 bases at J, with 13 bases between the two ends. This CDR3 is built from 13 residues. CDR1 is MDHEN and CDR2 is SYDVKM in the germline V gene. CDR3 DNA: TGTGCCAGCAGAACGCCCCCGGGATACGAGCAGTACTTC. This gives the protein CASRTPPGYEQYF.

The chain couples TRBV19 to TRBJ1-2, with D possibly TRBD1 on 5 matching bases. The CDR3 is 17 residues long. V was shortened by 5 bases and J by 4 bases, with 23 bases between the two germline ends. Germline V CDR1 and CDR2: LNHDA, SQIVND (reference sequence). The CDR3 sequence is CASSSKPPDTPSYGYTF. The CDR3 coding sequence is TGTGCCAGTAGTTCCAAACCTCCGGACACCCCATCCTATGGCTACACCTTC. Looking up the rest from reference TRBV19 and TRBJ1-2 gives the full variable domain: DGGITQSPKYLFRKEGQNVTLSCEQNLNHDAMYWYRQDPGQGLRLIYYSQIVNDFQKGDIAEGYSVSREKKESFPLTVTSAQKNPTAFYLCASSSKPPDTPSYGYTFGSGTRLTVV.

The rearrangement uses TRBV19 and TRBJ2-1; TRBD2 agrees at 10 bases. V trimming: 6 bases; J trimming: 1 base; junction bases outside the gene matches: 6. This CDR3 has 16 amino acids. Germline CDR1 reads LNHDA; CDR2 reads SQIVND (reference sequence). The CDR3 nucleotides are TGTGCCAGTAGACCGCTAGCGGGAGTTTCCTACAATGAGCAGTTCTTC. This translates into CASRPLAGVSYNEQFF. Using reference TRBV19 and TRBJ2-1 for the parts outside the CDR3, the full variable domain is DGGITQSPKYLFRKEGQNVTLSCEQNLNHDAMYWYRQDPGQGLRLIYYSQIVNDFQKGDIAEGYSVSREKKESFPLTVTSAQKNPTAFYLCASRPLAGVSYNEQFFGPGTRLTVL.

In its sample, this clone was seen once. The chain uses TRBV5-1 and TRBJ1-6; no firm D call. V lost 3 bases to trimming and J lost 10 bases, with 14 bases between them. In germline, CDR1 is SGHRS, CDR2 YFSETQ. The CDR3 has 14 residues. The CDR3 protein is CASSSGFEESPLHF. DNA for the CDR3: TGCGCCAGCAGCTCTGGGTTTGAGGAGTCACCCCTCCACTTT.